What follows are 27 T cell receptor beta chains derived from one specimen sequenced in a study of cytomegalovirus exposure and HLA in healthy donors (dated by TCRdb to about 2017). Receptors were amplified or captured by the immunoSEQ multiplex PCR assay. A mixture of 60 forward primers for TCR Vbeta segments and 13 reverse primers for TCR Jbeta segments was used in the multiplex PCR. TCRdb re-hosts the immuneACCESS table, in-frame sequences only. Its copies lack some clones; in the studies checked, an unresolved V gene accounts for under half of them, and the cause for the rest is not known. This sample has some 200,000 clones in its table, and 75% to 85% of those were observed once. The ten biggest clones cover 1.5% of the sample. Source material: PBMCs. Receptors were obtained from a girl aged 10-17 years in good health and CMV-seropositive.

The J gene is TRBJ1-1, the V gene TRBV18, with D tentatively TRBD1 (6 bases). CDR1 is KGHSH and CDR2 is LQKENI in the germline V gene. V was clipped by 6 bases and J by 2 bases, with 19 bases between them. The CDR3 extends over 16 amino acids. CDR3 nucleotide sequence: TGTGCCAGCTCCTACCTCCAAGGGGGTTATAACACTGAAGCTTTCTTT. Residues: CASSYLQGGYNTEAFF.

CDR3 bases: TGTGCCAGTAGTAGCTTAGCGGGGTTCAATGAGCAGTTCTTC. It yields the protein CASSSLAGFNEQFF. The rearrangement links TRBV19 to TRBJ2-1; 8 nucleotides agree with TRBD2. CDR1 and CDR2 (germline): LNHDA, SQIVND (reference sequence). V shed 4 bases, J shed 6 bases, and the junction held 5 bases outside the gene matches. There are 14 residues in the CDR3.

This clone appeared a few times. This rearrangement joins TRBV19 to TRBJ1-5; TRBD1 might be the D (6 bases). Trimming left V 3 bases short and J 6 bases short, with 12 bases between. Germline V gene lookup returns CDR1 LNHDA and CDR2 SQIVND (reference sequence). The CDR3 extends over 14 amino acids. In nucleotides, the CDR3 is TGTGCCAGTAGTATCCCAGGGGCCTTTCAGCCCCAGCATTTT. This sequence encodes CASSIPGAFQPQHF.

The chain combines TRBV6-5 with TRBJ1-1; D perhaps matches TRBD1 (5 bases). V gave up 0 bases and J gave up 5 bases, with 13 bases separating them. Looked up from germline, CDR1 is MNHEY and CDR2 is SVGAGI. The CDR3 spans 15 residues. CDR3 nucleotides: TGTGCCAGCAGTTACTCGTTCGCGAAGGGGACTGAAGCTTTCTTT. Translated, it gives CASSYSFAKGTEAFF.

The chain couples TRBV6-5 to TRBJ1-1, with D possibly matching TRBD1 (6 bases). This CDR3 has 12 residues. Germline values: CDR1 MNHEY, CDR2 SVGAGI. The ends were cut back, 0 bases at V and 8 bases at J, with 7 bases in the middle. The CDR3 protein is CASSYSGQEAFF. CDR3 nucleotide sequence: TGTGCCAGCAGTTACTCTGGACAGGAAGCTTTCTTT.

This clone has more than one count but fewer than ten. The chain carries TRBV18 and TRBJ2-7, with D possibly matching TRBD1 (6 bases). Trimming shortened V by 3 bases and J by 4 bases, and 16 bases separated the two germline ends. The CDR3 has 15 amino acids. Germline CDR1 KGHSH, CDR2 LQKENI. The CDR3 reads CASSPGTLRGYEQYF. In DNA, the CDR3 is TGTGCCAGCTCACCGGGGACACTCCGAGGGTACGAGCAGTACTTC.

The chain joins TRBV4-3 to TRBJ2-4, with 10 positions matching TRBD1. There are 15 residues in the CDR3. Germline loops: CDR1 LGHNA, CDR2 YSLEER. The ends lost 3 bases at V and 4 bases at J; junction bases unmatched: 3. The CDR3 reads CASSHPGQGKNIQYF. Written as DNA, the CDR3 is TGCGCCAGCAGCCATCCGGGACAGGGGAAAAACATTCAGTACTTC.

This chain links TRBV27 with TRBJ1-1, with D uncertain. This CDR3 comprises 12 residues. Germline CDR1 is MNHEY and CDR2 is SMNVEV (reference sequence). V was pared by 6 bases and J by 1 base, with 6 bases between. CDR3 nucleotides: TGTGCCAGCAGGTCGGGGAACACTGAAGCTTTCTTT. Protein sequence: CASRSGNTEAFF.

The CDR3 region is CASSTNRGITEAFF. DNA of the CDR3: TGTGCCAGCAGCACCAACAGGGGGATTACTGAAGCTTTCTTT. This chain connects TRBV7-2 to TRBJ1-1, with TRBD1 matching over 8 bases. V lost 5 bases to trimming and J lost 5 bases; unmatched junction nucleotides: 7. CDR3 length: 14 residues. In germline, CDR1 is SGHTA, CDR2 FQGNSA.

This chain joins TRBV7-8 and TRBJ2-5; no clear D. The J call may be mistaken, given a closer DNA end match to TRBJ2-7. This CDR3 contains 13 residues. Germline V CDR1 and CDR2: SGHVS, FQNEAQ. This CDR3 is CASSLQASYEQYF. CDR3 in DNA: TGTGCCAGCAGCTTACAGGCGTCGTACGAGCAGTACTTC.

The genes are TRBV6-6 and TRBJ1-5, with TRBD1 as a possible D gene (5 bases). The CDR3 has 16 residues. Germline CDR1 and CDR2: MNHNY and SVGAGI (reference sequence). The V end was cut by 6 bases, the J end by 0 bases, with 15 bases between. As DNA, the CDR3 is TGTGCCAGCAGCACTGGACAACTCCTTAGCAATCAGCCCCAGCATTTT. Its translation: CASSTGQLLSNQPQHF.

The chain employs TRBV5-4 and TRBJ2-5; D might be TRBD2 (5 bases). The germline V gene encodes CDR1 SGHNT and CDR2 YYREEE (reference sequence). This CDR3 contains 15 residues. V dropped 2 bases and J dropped 3 bases, with 14 bases sitting between them. CDR3 nucleotides: TGTGCCAGCAGCTTACTAGGCGGGTTGGAAGAGACCCAGTACTTC. Its protein product is CASSLLGGLEETQYF.

This chain links TRBV30 with TRBJ2-2; 9 nucleotides align to TRBD2. The length of the CDR3 is 16 residues. Looked up from germline, CDR1 is GTSNPN and CDR2 is SVGIG (reference sequence). The ends lost 3 bases at V and 6 bases at J; junction bases unmatched: 11. Here the CDR3 DNA reads TGTGCCTGGAGGCCCTCTTGGAGCGGGGGGCCCGGGGAGCTGTTTTTT. It is translated as CAWRPSWSGGPGELFF. Full variable domain (outside the CDR3, taken from reference TRBV30 and TRBJ2-2): SQTIHQWPATLVQPVGSPLSLECTVEGTSNPNLYWYRQAAGRGLQLLFYSVGIGQISSEVPQNLSASRPQDRQFILSSKKLLLSDSGFYLCAWRPSWSGGPGELFFGEGSRLTVL.

The V and J genes are TRBV4-2 and TRBJ1-5; 10 bases fit TRBD1. The CDR3 loop spans 17 amino acids. Germline lookup yields CDR1 LGHNA and CDR2 YNFKEQ. The V segment lost 0 bases and the J segment 6 bases; nucleotides outside the gene matches: 8. CDR3 DNA: TGTGCCAGCAGCCAAGATCCGGACAGGGGGGCGGGTCAGCCCCAGCATTTT. Translation gives CASSQDPDRGAGQPQHF.

This clone was detected only once. The chain couples TRBV5-5 to TRBJ1-2; perhaps TRBD1 as D (5 bases). CDR1 and CDR2 (germline): SGHKS, YYEKEE (reference sequence). CDR3 length: 13 amino acids. The V and J ends lost 0 bases and 4 bases respectively, with 7 bases between them. The CDR3 is CASSLVTAYGYTF. The DNA of the CDR3 is TGTGCCAGCAGCTTGGTGACAGCCTATGGCTACACCTTC.

The V and J genes are TRBV7-2 and TRBJ2-7; 9 nucleotides match TRBD1. This CDR3 contains 14 residues. Germline V lookup: CDR1 SGHTA, CDR2 FQGNSA. With V trimmed by 3 bases and J by 9 bases, 9 bases remained unmatched. Here the CDR3 DNA reads TGTGCCAGCAGCTTCTCGGGACAGGGTTCATGGCAGTACTTC. This gives the protein CASSFSGQGSWQYF.

The chain carries TRBV7-2 and TRBJ1-4; D may be TRBD1 (5 bases). Germline V CDR1 and CDR2: SGHTA, FQGNSA. Trimming removed 5 bases at V and 7 bases at J, with 11 bases between. The CDR3 sequence is 13 residues long. The CDR3 here is CASSPGPSEKLFF. Here the CDR3 DNA reads TGTGCCAGCAGCCCAGGGCCAAGTGAAAAACTGTTTTTT.

V gene TRBV6-6 combines with J gene TRBJ2-1; TRBD1 matches 8 bases. V lost 6 bases to trimming and J lost 8 bases; unmatched junction nucleotides: 12. The CDR3 totals 15 residues. CDR1 and CDR2 (germline): MNHNY, SVGAGI (reference sequence). CDR3 DNA sequence: TGTGCCAGCAGCTCCGACAGGGGACGACCGGATGAGCAGTTCTTC. This encodes CASSSDRGRPDEQFF.

This chain connects TRBV6-5 to TRBJ2-5; 9 nucleotides align to TRBD2. The CDR3 has 14 amino acids. Germline V gene data show CDR1 as MNHEY and CDR2 as SVGAGI. Trimming cost V 0 bases and J 7 bases; bases outside gene matches: 3. CDR3 in DNA: TGTGCCAGCAGTTACTCGGGCGGGGGGGGGACCCAGTACTTC. It translates to CASSYSGGGGTQYF.

The chain uses TRBV7-2 and TRBJ2-5, with 8 bases fitting TRBD2. Trimming removed 5 bases from V and 5 bases from J; junction bases left unmatched: 16. The CDR3 extends over 17 amino acids. The germline gives CDR1 SGHTA, CDR2 FQGNSA. The DNA of the CDR3 is TGTGCCAGCAGCGCCCGCGGGGGGAAGGGAGGTAGGGAGACCCAGTACTTC. Its protein is CASSARGGKGGRETQYF. Drawing the rest from reference TRBV7-2 and TRBJ2-5, the complete variable domain is GAGVSQSPSNKVTEKGKDVELRCDPISGHTALYWYRQSLGQGLEFLIYFQGNSAPDKSGLPSDRFSAERTGGSVSTLTIQRTQQEDSAVYLCASSARGGKGGRETQYFGPGTRLLVL.

This clone was counted once. Written as DNA, the CDR3 is TGTGCCAGCAGCGTAGGGGTTAGCGGATACAATGAGCAGTTCTTC. Its translation is CASSVGVSGYNEQFF. The chain has TRBV9 and TRBJ2-1, with D possibly TRBD2 on 6 matching bases. Trimming took 0 bases from V and 4 from J, leaving 11 bases between them. The CDR3 runs 15 residues. Germline loops: CDR1 SGDLS, CDR2 YYNGEE.

The chain combines TRBV4-1 with TRBJ1-5; D possibly corresponds to TRBD1 (5 bases). Germline V gives CDR1 MGHRA, CDR2 YSYEKL. The CDR3 is made up of 15 amino acids. Trimming left V 0 bases short and J 6 bases short, with 12 bases between. The chain's CDR3 is CASSQDSGSGQPQHF. CDR3 bases: TGCGCCAGCAGCCAAGACTCAGGGTCGGGTCAGCCCCAGCATTTT.

V gene TRBV4-1 combines with J gene TRBJ1-5; 8 nucleotides match TRBD1. The germline V gene has CDR1 MGHRA and CDR2 YSYEKL. The CDR3 is made up of 15 amino acids. J lost 1 base, V lost 4 bases, and 3 bases had no gene match. The CDR3 nucleotides read TGCGCCAGCAGCCTTCAGGGGGCGAGCAATCAGCCCCAGCATTTT. Translation: CASSLQGASNQPQHF.

This sequence joins TRBV10-2 and TRBJ2-5, with unresolved D. The CDR3 runs to 13 residues. Germline CDR1 and CDR2: WSHSY and SAAADI. Trimming shortened V by 8 bases and J by 0 bases, and 10 bases separated the two germline ends. The CDR3 DNA is TGCGCCAGCCATACCCCTAACCAAGAGACCCAGTACTTC. Translation: CASHTPNQETQYF.

This chain connects TRBV7-2 to TRBJ2-1; tentatively, D is TRBD2 (7 bases). This CDR3 contains 16 residues. V gave up 1 base and J gave up 7 bases, with 17 bases separating them. From germline, CDR1 is SGHTA and CDR2 FQGNSA. CDR3 DNA sequence: TGTGCCAGCAGCTTAGTGGTCGGGGGGCCGGGTAATGAGCAGTTCTTC. Translation: CASSLVVGGPGNEQFF.

This sequence joins TRBV5-5 and TRBJ2-3; tentatively, D is TRBD1 (5 bases). The CDR3 spans 16 residues. The V gene's germline CDR1 is SGHKS and CDR2 YYEKEE (reference sequence). The V end lost 4 bases, the J end lost 4 bases, and 19 bases lay between the germline ends. The CDR3 loop reads CASSKDIQIIPDTQYF. In DNA, the CDR3 is TGTGCCAGCAGCAAGGACATCCAGATAATCCCAGATACGCAGTATTTT. The full variable domain, rest sourced from reference TRBV5-5 and TRBJ2-3, is DAGVTQSPTHLIKTRGQQVTLRCSPISGHKSVSWYQQVLGQGPQFIFQYYEKEERGRGNFPDRFSARQFPNYSSELNVNALLLGDSALYLCASSKDIQIIPDTQYFGPGTRLTVL.

The V and J genes are TRBV5-1 and TRBJ2-6; 8 bases fit TRBD1. Unmatched junction bases numbered 12, after V lost 4 bases and J lost 0 bases. The CDR3 runs 19 residues. Germline CDR1 SGHRS, CDR2 YFSETQ. CDR3 sequence (DNA): TGCGCCAGCAGCACGTGGACAGGGCGCCCTAGCTCTGGGGCCAACGTCCTGACTTTC. Translating it yields CASSTWTGRPSSGANVLTF.